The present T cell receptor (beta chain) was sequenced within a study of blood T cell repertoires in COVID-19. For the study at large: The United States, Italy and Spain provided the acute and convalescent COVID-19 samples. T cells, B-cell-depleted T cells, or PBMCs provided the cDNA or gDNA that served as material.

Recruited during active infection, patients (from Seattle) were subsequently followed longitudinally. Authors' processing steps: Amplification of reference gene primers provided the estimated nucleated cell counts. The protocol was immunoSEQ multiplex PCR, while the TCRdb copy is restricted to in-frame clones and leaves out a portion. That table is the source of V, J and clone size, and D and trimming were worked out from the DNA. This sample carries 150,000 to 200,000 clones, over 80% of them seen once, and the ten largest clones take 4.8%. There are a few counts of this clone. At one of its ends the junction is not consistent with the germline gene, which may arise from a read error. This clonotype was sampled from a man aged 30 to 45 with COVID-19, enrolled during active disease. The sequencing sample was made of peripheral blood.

The CDR3 spells CASSLRGNPEAFF. CDR3 in DNA: TGTGCCAGCAGTTTAAGGGGGAACCCTGAAGCTTTCTTT. The chain links TRBV12-3 or TRBV12-4 to TRBJ1-1, with D possibly TRBD1 on 6 matching bases. This CDR3 region has 13 residues.